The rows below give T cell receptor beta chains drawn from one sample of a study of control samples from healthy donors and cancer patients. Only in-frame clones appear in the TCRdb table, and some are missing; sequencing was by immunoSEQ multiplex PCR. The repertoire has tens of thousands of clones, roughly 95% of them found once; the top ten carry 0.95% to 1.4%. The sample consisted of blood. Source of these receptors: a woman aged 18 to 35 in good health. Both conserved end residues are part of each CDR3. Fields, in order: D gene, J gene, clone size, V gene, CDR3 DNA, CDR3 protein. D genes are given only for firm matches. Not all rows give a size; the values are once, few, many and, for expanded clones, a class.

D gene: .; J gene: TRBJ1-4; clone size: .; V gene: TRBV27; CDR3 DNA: TGTGCCAGCACGCATACTGCTCTGGGTGAAAAACTGTTTTTT; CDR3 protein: CASTHTALGEKLFF
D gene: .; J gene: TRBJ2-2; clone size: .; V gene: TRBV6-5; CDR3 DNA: TGTGCCAGCGGTACCGCGAACACCGGGGAGCTGTTTTTT; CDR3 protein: CASGTANTGELFF
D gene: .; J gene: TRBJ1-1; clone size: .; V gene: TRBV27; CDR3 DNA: TGTGCCAGCAGTTTATTTGGGGGGACCACTGAAGCTTTCTTT; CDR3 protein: CASSLFGGTTEAFF
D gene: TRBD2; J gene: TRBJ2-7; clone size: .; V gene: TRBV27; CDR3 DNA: TGTGCCAGCGGTAGACTTAGAGCGGGGGGGGTCGACGAGCAGTACTTC; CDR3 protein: CASGRLRAGGVDEQYF
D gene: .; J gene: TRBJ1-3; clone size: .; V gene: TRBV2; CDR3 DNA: TGTGCCAGCAGTTCCGGCGAGGGCACATGGATCCCCTCTGGAAACACCATATATTTT; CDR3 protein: CASSSGEGTWIPSGNTIYF
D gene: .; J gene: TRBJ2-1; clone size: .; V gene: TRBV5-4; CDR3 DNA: TGTGCCAGCAGCTTCCTCGACAGACCCAATGAGCAGTTCTTC; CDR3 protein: CASSFLDRPNEQFF
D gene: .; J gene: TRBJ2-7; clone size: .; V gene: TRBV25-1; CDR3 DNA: TGTGCCAGCAGTGAGTCGACAGATACCTCCTACGAGCAGTACTTC; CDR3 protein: CASSESTDTSYEQYF
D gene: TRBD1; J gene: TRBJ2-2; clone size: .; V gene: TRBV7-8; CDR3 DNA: TGTGCCAGCAGCCGGACAGGGTCCAACACCGGGGAGCTGTTTTTT; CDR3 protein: CASSRTGSNTGELFF
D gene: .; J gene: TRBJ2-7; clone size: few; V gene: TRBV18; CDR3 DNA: TGTGCCAGCTCACCCCGACAGTACTACGAGCAGTACTTC; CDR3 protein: CASSPRQYYEQYF
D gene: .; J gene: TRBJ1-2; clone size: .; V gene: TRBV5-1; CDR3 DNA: TGCGCCAGCAGCTTGAAGAGGGGCGCTAACTATGGCTACACCTTC; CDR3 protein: CASSLKRGANYGYTF
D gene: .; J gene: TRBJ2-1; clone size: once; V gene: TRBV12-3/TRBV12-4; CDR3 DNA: TGTGCCAGCAGTTTAGTCTCTCAATACGGGCAGTTCTTC; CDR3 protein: CASSLVSQYGQFF
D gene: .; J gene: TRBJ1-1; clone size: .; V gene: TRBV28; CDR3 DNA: TGTGCCAGCAGATTATACACTGAAGCTTTCTTT; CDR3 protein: CASRLYTEAFF
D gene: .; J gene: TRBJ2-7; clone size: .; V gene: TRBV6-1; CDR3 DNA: TGTGCCAGCAGTGAAGCGACAGGTTCGGCCTACGAGCAGTACTTC; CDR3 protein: CASSEATGSAYEQYF
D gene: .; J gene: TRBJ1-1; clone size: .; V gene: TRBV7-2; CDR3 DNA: TGTGCCAGCACCCCACTCCCAGGGTTCGCTGAAGCTTTCTTT; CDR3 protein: CASTPLPGFAEAFF
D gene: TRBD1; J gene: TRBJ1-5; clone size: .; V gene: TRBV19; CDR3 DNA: TGTGCCAGTAGTAGGAAGGGGGCGAGGCAGCCCCAGCATTTT; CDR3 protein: CASSRKGARQPQHF
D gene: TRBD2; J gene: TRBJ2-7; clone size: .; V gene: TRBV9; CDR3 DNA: TGTGCCAGCAGCGTAGATGAACTAGCGGGCTCCTACGAGCAGTACTTC; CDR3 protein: CASSVDELAGSYEQYF
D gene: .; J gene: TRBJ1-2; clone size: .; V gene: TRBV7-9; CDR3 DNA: TGTGCCAGCAGCTTAGGAGGGGGAAGTTTCTATGGCTACACCTTC; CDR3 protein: CASSLGGGSFYGYTF
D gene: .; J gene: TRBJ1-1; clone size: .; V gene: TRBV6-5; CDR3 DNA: TGTGCCAGCAGTTACTCGAGTGGAGGCATGACTGAAGCTTTCTTT; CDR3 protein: CASSYSSGGMTEAFF
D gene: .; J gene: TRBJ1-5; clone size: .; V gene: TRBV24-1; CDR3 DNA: TGTGCCACCAGTGATTCATTGGGGCAGCCCCAGCATTTT; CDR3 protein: CATSDSLGQPQHF
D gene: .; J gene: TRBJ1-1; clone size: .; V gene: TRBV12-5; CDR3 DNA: TGTGCTAGTGGTTTGGATCGGGTGGGCACTGAAGCTTTCTTT; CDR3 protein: CASGLDRVGTEAFF
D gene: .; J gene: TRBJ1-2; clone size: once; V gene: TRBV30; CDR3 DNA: TGTGCCTGGAGTACCCGCATAAGCTATGGCTACACCTTC; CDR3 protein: CAWSTRISYGYTF
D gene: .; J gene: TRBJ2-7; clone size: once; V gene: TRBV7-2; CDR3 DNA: TGTGCCAGCAGCTTGCAAGGGACAAATTCCTACGAGCAGTACTTC; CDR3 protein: CASSLQGTNSYEQYF
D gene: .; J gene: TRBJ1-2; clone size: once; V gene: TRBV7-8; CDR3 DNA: TGTGCCAGCAGCTTAGGAGTGGGCACGAACTATGGCTACACCTTC; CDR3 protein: CASSLGVGTNYGYTF
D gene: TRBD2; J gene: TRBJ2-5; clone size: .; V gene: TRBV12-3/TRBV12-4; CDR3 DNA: TGTGCCAGCGTCGAACTAGCGGGGGCGACCCAGTACTTC; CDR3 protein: CASVELAGATQYF